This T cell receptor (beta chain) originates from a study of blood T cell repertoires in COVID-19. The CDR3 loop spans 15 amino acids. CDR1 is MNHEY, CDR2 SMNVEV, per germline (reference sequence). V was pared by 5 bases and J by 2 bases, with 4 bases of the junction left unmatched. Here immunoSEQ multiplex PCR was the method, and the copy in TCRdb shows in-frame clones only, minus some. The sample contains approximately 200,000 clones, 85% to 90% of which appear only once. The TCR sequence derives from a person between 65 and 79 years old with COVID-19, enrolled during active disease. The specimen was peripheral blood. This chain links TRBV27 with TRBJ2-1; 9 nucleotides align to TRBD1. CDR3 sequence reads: CASSNTGGAYNEQFF. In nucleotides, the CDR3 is TGTGCCAGCAGTAACACAGGGGGCGCCTACAATGAGCAGTTCTTC.